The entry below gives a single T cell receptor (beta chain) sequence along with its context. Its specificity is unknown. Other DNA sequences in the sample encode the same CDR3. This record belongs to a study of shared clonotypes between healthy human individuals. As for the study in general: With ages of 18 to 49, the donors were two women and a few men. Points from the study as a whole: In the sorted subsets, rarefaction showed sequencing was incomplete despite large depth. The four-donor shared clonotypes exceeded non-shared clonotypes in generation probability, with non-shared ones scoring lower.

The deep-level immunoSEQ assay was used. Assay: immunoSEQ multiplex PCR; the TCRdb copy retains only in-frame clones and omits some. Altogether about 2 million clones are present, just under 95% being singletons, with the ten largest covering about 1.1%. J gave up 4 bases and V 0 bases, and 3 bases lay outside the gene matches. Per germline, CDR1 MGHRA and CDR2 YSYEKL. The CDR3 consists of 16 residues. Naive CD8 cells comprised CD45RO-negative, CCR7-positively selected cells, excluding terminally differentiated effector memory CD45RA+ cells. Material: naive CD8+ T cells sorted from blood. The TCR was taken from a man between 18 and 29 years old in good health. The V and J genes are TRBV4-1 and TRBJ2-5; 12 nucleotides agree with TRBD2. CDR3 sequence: CASSQDGGLAGETQYF. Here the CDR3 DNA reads TGCGCCAGCAGCCAAGATGGGGGACTAGCGGGAGAGACCCAGTACTTC.